This entry concerns a single T cell receptor (beta chain). V dropped 5 bases and J dropped 4 bases, with 11 bases sitting between them. CDR1 and CDR2 (germline): MNHEY, SMNVEV (reference sequence). The CDR3 covers 13 residues. This sample is part of a study of blood T cell repertoires in COVID-19. Study-level background: Collection of acute and convalescent COVID-19 samples took place in the United States, Italy and Spain. Sources were T cells, B-cell-depleted T cells, or PBMCs; the material itself was cDNA or gDNA.

Original processing methods: Nucleated cell counts were estimated from reference gene primer amplification. Sequenced by immunoSEQ multiplex PCR; TCRdb stores in-frame clones only, minus some. V and J calls and clone size are as listed in that table; D and trimming were resolved from the DNA. This table has around 190,000 clones, around 80% appearing once. The sample comprised peripheral blood. This sequence originates from a human donor in a cohort sampled during active COVID-19. V is TRBV27 and J is TRBJ1-1, with a weak D call TRBD1 (5 bases). CDR3 sequence reads: CASSGRVPTEAFF. The CDR3 DNA sequence: TGTGCCAGCAGTGGCAGGGTCCCCACTGAAGCTTTCTTT.